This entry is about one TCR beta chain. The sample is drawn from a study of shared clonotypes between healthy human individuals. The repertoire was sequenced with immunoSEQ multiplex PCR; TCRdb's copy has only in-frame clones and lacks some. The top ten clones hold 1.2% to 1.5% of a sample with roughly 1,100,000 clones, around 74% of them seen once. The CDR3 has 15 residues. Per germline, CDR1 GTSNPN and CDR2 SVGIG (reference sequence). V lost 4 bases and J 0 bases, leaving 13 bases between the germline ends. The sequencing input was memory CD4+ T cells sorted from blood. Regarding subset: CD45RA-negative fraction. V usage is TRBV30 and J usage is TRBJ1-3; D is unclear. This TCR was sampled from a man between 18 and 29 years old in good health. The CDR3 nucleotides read TGTGCCTGGACCTCCCTTGGGCTCTCTGGAAACACCATATATTTT. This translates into CAWTSLGLSGNTIYF.